This T cell receptor beta chain was obtained from a study of neurological immune-mediated disorders. The CDR3 totals 15 residues. V was pared by 4 bases and J by 5 bases, with 7 bases of the junction left unmatched. Germline-derived CDR1 and CDR2 are SGHDT and YYEEEE. By share, this clonotype ranks as medium-sized. TCRdb independently ran MiXCR on the 5' RACE reads; one entry per CDR3 protein. This table holds around 20,000 distinct CDR3 sequences, 14% found once. The chain recombines TRBV5-6 with TRBJ2-3; the match to TRBD2 covers 10 bases. Sequenced: CD4+ T cells from blood. The receptor was isolated from a woman aged 55-70 years with HTLV-1-associated myelopathy (HAM/TSP). The CDR3 sequence: CASSLSGGAQDTQYF. CDR3 bases: TGTGCCAGCAGCCTAAGCGGGGGGGCCCAAGATACGCAGTATTTT.